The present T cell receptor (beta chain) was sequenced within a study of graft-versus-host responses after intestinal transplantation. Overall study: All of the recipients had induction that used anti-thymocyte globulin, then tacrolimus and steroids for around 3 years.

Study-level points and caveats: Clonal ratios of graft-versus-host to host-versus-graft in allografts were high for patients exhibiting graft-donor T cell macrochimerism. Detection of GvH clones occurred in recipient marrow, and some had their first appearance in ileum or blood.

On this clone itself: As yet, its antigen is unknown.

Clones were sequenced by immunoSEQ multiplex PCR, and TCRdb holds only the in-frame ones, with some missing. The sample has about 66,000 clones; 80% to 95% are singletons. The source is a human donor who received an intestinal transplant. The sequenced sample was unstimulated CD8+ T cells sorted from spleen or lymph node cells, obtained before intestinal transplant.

DNA for the CDR3: TGTGCCAGCAGCGAGTACTTTCTAGCCAAAAACATTCAGTACTTC. Translation: CASSEYFLAKNIQYF. This chain connects TRBV5-6 to TRBJ2-4; D not certain. The CDR3 spans 15 residues. CDR1 and CDR2 (germline): SGHDT, YYEEEE. Deletions cut 4 bases from V and 0 bases from J, with 11 bases between.